This section outlines one T cell receptor (beta chain) sequence together with its context. Profiling relied on immunoSEQ multiplex PCR, and the TCRdb table lists in-frame clones only, not all of them. The top ten hold 0.58% of the sample, which has around 70,000 clones, roughly 94% seen once. This entry comes from a study of T cell changes during pregnancy in multiple sclerosis. Sequenced here: peripheral blood, sampled in the third trimester of pregnancy. The receptor comes from a female donor with multiple sclerosis, enrolled in a pregnancy study.

The CDR3 nucleotides read TGCGCCAGCAGCCAAGCCAGGGGGCTAGGAAATGAGCAGTTCTTC. Translation gives CASSQARGLGNEQFF. This rearrangement joins TRBV4-3 to TRBJ2-1; 8 nucleotides agree with TRBD1. This CDR3 has 15 amino acids. Germline lookup yields CDR1 LGHNA and CDR2 YSLEER. V shed 1 base, J shed 7 bases, and the junction held 6 bases outside the gene matches.